Listed here are 7 T cell receptor beta chains from one sample, sequenced in a study of cytotoxic CD8 clonotypes in ibrutinib-treated CLL. Generated by immunoSEQ multiplex PCR, the TCRdb table keeps only in-frame clones and is missing some. The sample carries approximately 140,000 clones, under 95% recorded once. Sequenced material: PBMCs, taken after 12 months of ibrutinib treatment. These receptors were taken from a human donor with chronic lymphocytic leukemia.

This rearrangement joins TRBV5-1 to TRBJ1-2, with 8 bases identical to TRBD1. The CDR3 spans 15 residues. V lost 2 bases to trimming and J lost 2 bases; unmatched junction nucleotides: 5. Germline assignment: CDR1 SGHRS and CDR2 YFSETQ. The CDR3 bases are TGCGCCAGCAGCTTAGGGGACAGGAGCAACTATGGCTACACCTTC. It encodes CASSLGDRSNYGYTF. Drawing the rest from reference TRBV5-1 and TRBJ1-2, the complete variable domain is KAGVTQTPRYLIKTRGQQVTLSCSPISGHRSVSWYQQTPGQGLQFLFEYFSETQRNKGNFPGRFSGRQFSNSRSEMNVSTLELGDSALYLCASSLGDRSNYGYTFGSGTRLTVV.

The V and J genes are TRBV30 and TRBJ1-2; weak D call: TRBD1 (6 bases). V lost 1 base, J lost 8 bases, and 14 bases lay in between. CDR1 and CDR2 (germline): GTSNPN, SVGIG (reference sequence). This CDR3 has 13 amino acids. CDR3 nucleotide sequence: TGTGCCTGGAGTGAGATGGGGGGGCTCGGCTACACCTTC. Protein: CAWSEMGGLGYTF.

The CDR3, as DNA: TGTGCCAGCAGCCACACTAGCGGGAGGAGCACAGATACGCAGTATTTT. The encoded protein is CASSHTSGRSTDTQYF. This rearrangement joins TRBV28 to TRBJ2-3; 12 nucleotides agree with TRBD2. The CDR3 contains 16 residues. CDR1 and CDR2 from the germline V gene are MDHEN and SYDVKM. V shed 6 bases and J 0 bases; nucleotides not matched to a gene: 4.

The chain carries TRBV5-1 and TRBJ1-1; D is possibly TRBD1 (5 bases). V was trimmed by 1 base and J by 6 bases, leaving 16 bases between them. Germline values: CDR1 SGHRS, CDR2 YFSETQ. The CDR3 extends over 15 amino acids. The CDR3 here is CASSLSGQKGAEAFF. CDR3 sequence (DNA): TGCGCCAGCAGCTTGTCCGGACAAAAGGGAGCTGAAGCTTTCTTT.

The CDR3 sequence is CASSLLPLSEGAREQYF. In DNA form, the CDR3 reads TGTGCCAGCAGCTTACTTCCGCTATCGGAGGGAGCGCGCGAGCAGTACTTC. This sequence joins TRBV11-2 and TRBJ2-7; tentative D call: TRBD2 (6 bases). Trimming left V 2 bases short and J 6 bases short, with 23 bases between. Germline lookup yields CDR1 SGHAT and CDR2 FQNNGV. This CDR3 spans 17 amino acids.

A few counts support this clone. The chain combines TRBV6-1 with TRBJ1-4, with 8 bases identical to TRBD1. The CDR3 length is 14 residues. Germline V gives CDR1 MNHNS, CDR2 SASEGT. V dropped 5 bases and J dropped 8; count of bases not matched to a gene: 7. DNA for the CDR3: TGTGCCAGCAGTTTCAGGGGGCTTGGGGAAAAACTGTTTTTT. Encoded protein: CASSFRGLGEKLFF.

This rearrangement joins TRBV28 to TRBJ2-2; no reliable D call. V lost 3 bases and J 6 bases, leaving 17 bases between the germline ends. This CDR3 has 16 residues. Germline loops: CDR1 MDHEN, CDR2 SYDVKM. The CDR3 sequence is CASSFGLRRKAGELFF. The CDR3 region has the DNA TGTGCCAGCAGTTTTGGCCTACGTAGAAAAGCCGGGGAGCTGTTTTTT.